This T cell receptor beta chain was sequenced during a study of blood T cell repertoires in COVID-19. About the study: COVID-19 samples from acute and convalescent phases originated in the United States, Italy and Spain. Sample material is recorded as cDNA or gDNA derived from T cells, B-cell-depleted T cells, or PBMCs.

This clone was seen only once. The CDR3 is made up of 16 amino acids. Germline lookup yields CDR1 MGHRA and CDR2 YSYEKL. V trimming: 1 base; J trimming: 9 bases; junction bases outside the gene matches: 9. Seattle patients were enrolled during active infection and followed longitudinally. The table came from immunoSEQ multiplex PCR; TCRdb's copy has only in-frame clones and leaves some out. The sample lists around 300,000 clones, about nine tenths occurring once. The source material was peripheral blood. The sequence was collected from a woman aged 25-40 years with COVID-19, enrolled during active disease. The J gene is TRBJ2-1, the V gene TRBV4-1; the match to TRBD2 covers 10 bases. The CDR3: CASSQVTSGRASEQFF. In nucleotides, the CDR3 is TGCGCCAGCAGCCAAGTTACCAGCGGGAGGGCTTCTGAGCAGTTCTTC.